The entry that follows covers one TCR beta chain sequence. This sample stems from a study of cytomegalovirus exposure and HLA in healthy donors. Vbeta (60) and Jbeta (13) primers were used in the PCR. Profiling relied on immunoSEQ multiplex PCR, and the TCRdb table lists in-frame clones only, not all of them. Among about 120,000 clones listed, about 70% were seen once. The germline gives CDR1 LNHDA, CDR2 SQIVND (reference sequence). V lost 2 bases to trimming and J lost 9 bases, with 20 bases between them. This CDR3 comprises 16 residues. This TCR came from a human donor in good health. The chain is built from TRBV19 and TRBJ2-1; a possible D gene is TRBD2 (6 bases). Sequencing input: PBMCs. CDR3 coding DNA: TGTGCCAGTAGTATATGGACTACTGGAAAGACGGTTGAGCAGTTCTTC. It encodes CASSIWTTGKTVEQFF.